This T cell receptor beta chain was profiled in a study of shared clonotypes between healthy human individuals. Notes on the study in general: Naive subsets tended to show greater estimated richness than memory subsets. The sharing of 5% to 6.5% of naive CD4 clonotypes was seen across a handful of donors. Among donors, clonotype sharing was expected to be affected by sequencing depth.

Here immunoSEQ multiplex PCR was the method, and the copy in TCRdb shows in-frame clones only, minus some. The sample lists about a million clones, 70% to 80% occurring once. This clone was picked up a small number of times. Its specificity is not known. Sequencing was done on a sample of memory CD4+ T cells sorted from blood. Subset noted: CD45RA-negative fraction. The receptor comes from a young man in good health.

The CDR3 is CASSQGSTSGIQETQYF. CDR3 sequence (DNA): TGTGCCAGCAGCCAAGGCAGTACCAGCGGGATTCAAGAGACCCAGTACTTC. The rearrangement links TRBV4-2 to TRBJ2-5, with 7 nucleotides matching TRBD2. V lost 1 base and J lost 2; bases outside the gene matches: 10. Germline CDR1 is LGHNA and CDR2 is YNFKEQ. CDR3 length: 17 residues.